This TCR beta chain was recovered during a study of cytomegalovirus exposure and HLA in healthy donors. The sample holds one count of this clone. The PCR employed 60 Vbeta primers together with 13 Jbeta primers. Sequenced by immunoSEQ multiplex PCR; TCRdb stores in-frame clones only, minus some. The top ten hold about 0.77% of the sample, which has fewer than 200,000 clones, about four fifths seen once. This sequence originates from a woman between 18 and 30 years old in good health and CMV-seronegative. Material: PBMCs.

CDR3: CASSLVGTTDTQYF. The CDR3 DNA is TGCGCCAGCAGCTTGGTAGGGACTACAGATACGCAGTATTTT. The chain is built from TRBV5-1 and TRBJ2-3; D possibly corresponds to TRBD2 (6 bases). The V end lost 0 bases, the J end lost 3 bases, and 8 bases lay between the germline ends. The germline gives CDR1 SGHRS, CDR2 YFSETQ. CDR3 length equals 14 residues. Full variable domain (rest looked up from reference TRBV5-1 and TRBJ2-3): KAGVTQTPRYLIKTRGQQVTLSCSPISGHRSVSWYQQTPGQGLQFLFEYFSETQRNKGNFPGRFSGRQFSNSRSEMNVSTLELGDSALYLCASSLVGTTDTQYFGPGTRLTVL.